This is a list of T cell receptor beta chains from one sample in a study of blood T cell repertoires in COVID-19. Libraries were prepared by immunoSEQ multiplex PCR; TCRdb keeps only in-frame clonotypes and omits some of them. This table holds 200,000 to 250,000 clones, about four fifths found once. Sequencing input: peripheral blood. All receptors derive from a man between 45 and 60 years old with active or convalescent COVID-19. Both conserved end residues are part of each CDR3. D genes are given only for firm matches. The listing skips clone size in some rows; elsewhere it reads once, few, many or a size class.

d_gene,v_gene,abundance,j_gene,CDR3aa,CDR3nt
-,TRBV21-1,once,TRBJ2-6,CASSKETVGQGVSGANVLTF,TGTGCCAGCAGCAAAGAAACAGTTGGGCAGGGGGTCTCTGGGGCCAACGTCCTGACTTTC
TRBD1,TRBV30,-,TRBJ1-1,CAWTWDRWNTEAFF,TGTGCCTGGACCTGGGACAGGTGGAACACTGAAGCTTTCTTT
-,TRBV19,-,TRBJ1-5,CASSTREGQPQHF,TGTGCCAGTAGTACCAGGGAGGGTCAGCCCCAGCATTTT
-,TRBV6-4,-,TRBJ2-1,CASSDSPYTYNEQFF,TGTGCCAGCAGTGACTCCCCTTACACCTACAATGAGCAGTTCTTC
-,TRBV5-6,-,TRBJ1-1,CASSTTDRNTEAFF,TGTGCCAGCAGCACCACCGACAGGAACACTGAAGCTTTCTTT
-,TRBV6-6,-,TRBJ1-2,CASNIDKDYGYTF,TGTGCCAGCAACATAGACAAGGACTATGGCTACACCTTC
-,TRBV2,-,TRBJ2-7,CASSPTGVVYEQYF,TGTGCCAGCAGCCCTACAGGTGTCGTCTACGAGCAGTACTTC
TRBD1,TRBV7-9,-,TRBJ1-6,CASSWDRVGSPLHF,TGTGCCAGCAGCTGGGACAGGGTTGGCTCACCCCTCCACTTT
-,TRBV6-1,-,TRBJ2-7,CASSEVGGTYEQYF,TGTGCCAGCAGTGAAGTGGGCGGGACCTACGAGCAGTACTTC
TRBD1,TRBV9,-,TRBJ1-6,CASSLRQGGTYNSPLHF,TGTGCCAGCAGCTTAAGACAGGGAGGCACCTATAATTCACCCCTCCACTTT
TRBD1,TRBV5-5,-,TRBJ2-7,CASSSAGGPYEQYF,TGTGCCAGCAGCTCCGCAGGGGGCCCCTACGAGCAGTACTTC
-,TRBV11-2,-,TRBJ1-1,CASSRRERKAFF,TGTGCCAGCAGCCGACGGGAGAGGAAAGCTTTCTTT
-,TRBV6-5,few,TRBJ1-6,CASSLRRVDNSPLHF,TGTGCCAGCAGTCTCCGGAGGGTAGACAATTCACCCCTCCACTTT
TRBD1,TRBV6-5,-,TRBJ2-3,CASRRQGSQYF,TGTGCCAGCAGGCGACAGGGGAGTCAGTATTTT